This passage covers 12 T cell receptor beta chains from one sample sequenced in a study of beta chain features in type 1 diabetes. The sequenced template was cDNA made from the entire isolated RNA. Profiled with immunoSEQ multiplex PCR; TCRdb holds only in-frame clones, not every one. The sample has fewer than 350,000 clones; 7% to 9% are singletons. Specimen: central memory CD4+ T cells from blood. The receptors shown here come from a woman aged 18-35 years in good health.

In regard to this clone: The same CDR3 arises from other DNA sequences in this sample as well. This chain links TRBV7-2 with TRBJ2-7; D not certain. Trimming took 5 bases from V and 4 from J, leaving 9 bases between them. Per the germline V gene, CDR1 is SGHTA and CDR2 is FQGNSA. The CDR3 extends over 12 amino acids. DNA of the CDR3: TGTGCCAGCAGCGAACGCCCGTACGAGCAGTACTTC. Its translation is CASSERPYEQYF.

The chain has TRBV19 and TRBJ2-2; no firm D call. Trimming shortened V by 2 bases and J by 0 bases, and 7 bases separated the two germline ends. Germline assignment: CDR1 LNHDA and CDR2 SQIVND (reference sequence). The length of the CDR3 is 15 residues. The CDR3 DNA follows: TGTGCCAGTAGTATACTACTCGCGAACACCGGGGAGCTGTTTTTT. Protein product: CASSILLANTGELFF.

This clone was seen a handful of times. The V call is TRBV7-9, the J call TRBJ1-2; D is possibly TRBD1 (6 bases). Trimming stripped 1 base from V and 8 bases from J, with 11 bases between. Germline CDR1 SEHNR, CDR2 FQNEAQ (reference sequence). This CDR3 has 13 amino acids. CDR3 amino acids: CASSLESRGGYTF. The CDR3 region has the DNA TGTGCCAGCAGCTTAGAATCCAGGGGCGGCTACACCTTC. The whole variable domain, remainder taken from reference TRBV7-9 and TRBJ1-2, is DTGVSQNPRHKITKRGQNVTFRCDPISEHNRLYWYRQTLGQGPEFLTYFQNEAQLEKSRLLSDRFSAERPKGSFSTLEIQRTEQGDSAMYLCASSLESRGGYTFGSGTRLTVV.

The chain has TRBV7-8 and TRBJ2-1, with TRBD2 matching over 13 bases. J lost 7 bases, V lost 6 bases, and 6 bases had no gene match. Germline values: CDR1 SGHVS, CDR2 FQNEAQ. The CDR3 consists of 15 residues. The CDR3 is CASSLTSGGRNEQFF. The CDR3 DNA sequence: TGTGCCAGCAGTCTGACTAGCGGGGGGCGGAATGAGCAGTTCTTC.

This clone was observed a handful of times. This chain joins TRBV7-3 and TRBJ1-1, with a possible D match to TRBD1 (5 bases). The CDR3 has 13 amino acids. CDR1 and CDR2 (germline): SGHTA, FQGTGA. The V and J ends lost 5 bases and 4 bases respectively, with 11 bases between them. The CDR3 nucleotides read TGTGCCAGCAGCCCCGGGGGGGTCACTGAAGCTTTCTTT. The encoded protein is CASSPGGVTEAFF.

This clone was seen a few times. V and J are TRBV5-6 and TRBJ2-5; D possibly uses TRBD1 or TRBD2 (6 bases each). CDR1 and CDR2 from the germline V gene are SGHDT and YYEEEE. V was trimmed by 1 base and J by 5 bases, leaving 9 bases between them. The CDR3 loop spans 13 amino acids. In DNA form, the CDR3 reads TGTGCCAGCAGCTTGAGAGGGGGGGAGACCCAGTACTTC. Translated, it gives CASSLRGGETQYF. The full variable domain, in which reference TRBV5-6 and TRBJ2-5 provide the parts outside the CDR3, is DAGVTQSPTHLIKTRGQQVTLRCSPKSGHDTVSWYQQALGQGPQFIFQYYEEEERQRGNFPDRFSGHQFPNYSSELNVNALLLGDSALYLCASSLRGGETQYFGPGTRLLVL.

This clone was seen ten or more times. The gene calls are TRBV2 and TRBJ2-3; 11 bases are shared with TRBD1. Germline V CDR1 and CDR2: SNHLY, FYNNEI. This CDR3 is built from 15 residues. Losses at the gene ends were 5 bases for V and 7 bases for J; bases not matched to a gene: 8. In DNA, the CDR3 is TGTGCCAGCAGTTCCGGGACAGGGGGATTTAATACGCAGTATTTT. It translates to CASSSGTGGFNTQYF.

The rearrangement joins TRBV19 to TRBJ1-1; D call uncertain. V was trimmed by 8 bases and J by 4 bases, leaving 14 bases between them. The CDR3 runs 13 residues. Germline values: CDR1 LNHDA, CDR2 SQIVND (reference sequence). CDR3 sequence (DNA): TGTGCCAGTCAGGAAAGCCTAAGCACTGAAGCTTTCTTT. Translated, it gives CASQESLSTEAFF.

The V gene is TRBV5-5, the J gene TRBJ1-5, with D unresolved. The CDR3 loop spans 15 amino acids. From germline, CDR1 is SGHKS and CDR2 YYEKEE (reference sequence). The V end was cut by 0 bases, the J end by 2 bases, with 9 bases between. The CDR3 DNA is TGTGCCAGCAGCTTGGAGGGTTGGGGCAATCAGCCCCAGCATTTT. Amino acid sequence: CASSLEGWGNQPQHF.

This clone was counted at least ten times. The chain links TRBV19 to TRBJ1-2; perhaps TRBD1 as D (5 bases). Germline lookup yields CDR1 LNHDA and CDR2 SQIVND (reference sequence). This CDR3 contains 17 residues. Trimming took 0 bases from V and 6 from J, leaving 20 bases between them. CDR3 in DNA: TGTGCCAGTAGTATAGATCTATGGCAGGGTCGGGTTGATGGCTACACCTTC. As protein: CASSIDLWQGRVDGYTF. The full variable domain, completed using reference TRBV19 and TRBJ1-2, is DGGITQSPKYLFRKEGQNVTLSCEQNLNHDAMYWYRQDPGQGLRLIYYSQIVNDFQKGDIAEGYSVSREKKESFPLTVTSAQKNPTAFYLCASSIDLWQGRVDGYTFGSGTRLTVV.

This clone was counted only a few times. The genes are TRBV12-2 and TRBJ1-1. TRBV12-2 is marked as a pseudogene. The CDR3 is 16 residues long. In DNA form, the CDR3 reads TGTGCAAGTCGCTTAGTTAGGGAAGGCATGAACACTGAAGCTTTCTTT. Translated, it gives CASRLVREGMNTEAFF.

This clone showed up just a few times. This sequence joins TRBV5-4 and TRBJ2-3; 9 nucleotides line up with TRBD2. The CDR3 loop spans 17 amino acids. Per the germline V gene, CDR1 is SGHNT and CDR2 is YYREEE (reference sequence). Trimming took 4 bases from V and 1 from J; bases not matched to a gene: 10. CDR3: CASSAVTSGRRTDTQYF. As DNA, the CDR3 is TGTGCCAGCAGCGCAGTAACTAGCGGGCGACGCACAGATACGCAGTATTTT. Using reference TRBV5-4 and TRBJ2-3 for the parts outside the CDR3, the full variable domain is ETGVTQSPTHLIKTRGQQVTLRCSSQSGHNTVSWYQQALGQGPQFIFQYYREEENGRGNFPPRFSGLQFPNYSSELNVNALELDDSALYLCASSAVTSGRRTDTQYFGPGTRLTVL.